The source of this T cell receptor beta chain is a study of T cell responses to AZD1222 COVID-19 vaccine. This clone came up once. Its target is unknown. Assay: immunoSEQ multiplex PCR; the TCRdb copy retains only in-frame clones and omits some. Of about 180,000 clones listed, about 86% are singletons. General study results and limits: Unmutated variant regions are reportedly the target of nearly half of TCRs that are spike-specific.

Unmatched junction bases numbered 13, after V lost 0 bases and J lost 12 bases. The CDR3 extends over 15 amino acids. Germline lookup yields CDR1 SGHTA and CDR2 FQGNSA. This clonotype originated in an adult who received the AZD1222 COVID-19 vaccine. The genes are TRBV7-2 and TRBJ2-7; 8 bases align to TRBD1. The starting material was peripheral blood, obtained 28 days after the second AZD1222 dose. Here the CDR3 reads CASSLAVGQASKLYF. DNA of the CDR3: TGTGCCAGCAGCTTAGCGGTGGGACAGGCCTCTAAACTGTACTTC.